The 23 T cell receptor beta chains presented below share a single source sample, sequenced in a study of shared clonotypes between healthy human individuals. TCRdb's table, derived via immunoSEQ multiplex PCR, lists solely in-frame clones and lacks some. The sample yields around 1.4 million clones, 97% to 99% seen once. Sequences were obtained from naive CD4+ T cells sorted from blood. Described subset: CD45RA+ positively selected. Receptor source: a young man in good health.

Details on this clone: Other DNA sequences from this sample encode an identical CDR3 as well. The chain employs TRBV7-2 and TRBJ2-7; 7 bases are a match to TRBD1. Germline CDR1 is SGHTA and CDR2 is FQGNSA. The CDR3 consists of 13 residues. Trimming at V came to 5 bases and at J to 1 base, leaving 2 bases not matched to a gene. This chain's CDR3 is CASSPRGSYEQYF. CDR3 nucleotides: TGTGCCAGCAGCCCCAGGGGGTCCTACGAGCAGTACTTC.

The chain carries TRBV5-6 and TRBJ2-5; TRBD2 aligns across 7 bases. Germline-derived CDR1 and CDR2 are SGHDT and YYEEEE. The CDR3 totals 16 residues. V trimming: 5 bases; J trimming: 4 bases; junction bases outside the gene matches: 14. The CDR3 region has the DNA TGTGCCAGCAGTTCCCTCCTAGCGGAGAGGCGAGAGACCCAGTACTTC. Translated: CASSSLLAERRETQYF. Combining the CDR3 with reference TRBV5-6 and TRBJ2-5 gives the whole variable domain DAGVTQSPTHLIKTRGQQVTLRCSPKSGHDTVSWYQQALGQGPQFIFQYYEEEERQRGNFPDRFSGHQFPNYSSELNVNALLLGDSALYLCASSSLLAERRETQYFGPGTRLLVL.

The V gene is TRBV5-4, the J gene TRBJ2-6; 8 nucleotides align to TRBD2. The CDR3 is 19 residues long. Germline V gene data show CDR1 as SGHNT and CDR2 as YYREEE (reference sequence). The V and J ends lost 0 bases and 0 bases, in that order; junction bases with no gene match: 8. The CDR3 here is CASSLGGTSGYSGANVLTF. The CDR3 DNA is TGTGCCAGCAGCTTGGGAGGTACTAGCGGATACTCTGGGGCCAACGTCCTGACTTTC.

This clone was recorded only once. This chain joins TRBV11-1 and TRBJ2-2, with TRBD1 matching 7 bases. Germline V gives CDR1 SGHAT, CDR2 FQDESV (reference sequence). The CDR3 runs 14 residues. J gave up 4 bases and V 5 bases, and 4 bases lay outside the gene matches. The CDR3 DNA reads as TGTGCCAGCAGCATGACAGGGCGCACCGGGGAGCTGTTTTTT. It yields the protein CASSMTGRTGELFF.

With respect to this clone: The sample holds other DNA sequences that translate to the same CDR3. The chain is built from TRBV5-1 and TRBJ2-7; tentative D call: TRBD1 (6 bases). V was pared by 2 bases and J by 3 bases, with 9 bases between. The germline CDR1 and CDR2 sequences are SGHRS and YFSETQ. The CDR3 is made up of 13 amino acids. DNA for the CDR3: TGCGCCAGCAGCTTAGGGACATACTACGAGCAGTACTTC. Translating gives CASSLGTYYEQYF.

This chain links TRBV5-3 with TRBJ2-7; 9 bases align to TRBD2. TRBV5-3 carries the ORF label, with uncertain function. The CDR3 totals 13 residues. With V trimmed by 4 bases and J by 4 bases, 3 bases remained unmatched. The CDR3 loop is CARSGTSIYEQYF. Here the CDR3 DNA reads TGTGCCAGAAGCGGGACTAGCATTTACGAGCAGTACTTC.

V and J are TRBV28 and TRBJ1-4; a possible D gene is TRBD1 (6 bases). Trimming took off 6 bases at V and 8 bases at J, with 13 bases between the two ends. Looked up from germline, CDR1 is MDHEN and CDR2 is SYDVKM. This CDR3 has 13 amino acids. The CDR3, as DNA: TGTGCCAGCAGACAGGGACGGGCGGAAAAACTGTTTTTT. Amino acids: CASRQGRAEKLFF.

This clone was recorded only once. The chain couples TRBV5-1 to TRBJ2-1, with D possibly matching TRBD2 (6 bases). V lost 8 bases to trimming and J lost 8 bases, with 14 bases between them. This CDR3 has 12 residues. The germline CDR1 and CDR2 sequences are SGHRS and YFSETQ. CDR3 sequence: CASSTSSYEQFF. The CDR3 DNA follows: TGCGCCAGTTCGACTAGTTCCTATGAGCAGTTCTTC. Full variable domain (rest looked up from reference TRBV5-1 and TRBJ2-1): KAGVTQTPRYLIKTRGQQVTLSCSPISGHRSVSWYQQTPGQGLQFLFEYFSETQRNKGNFPGRFSGRQFSNSRSEMNVSTLELGDSALYLCASSTSSYEQFFGPGTRLTVL.

The V gene is TRBV29-1, the J gene TRBJ1-4; tentatively, D is TRBD1 (5 bases). The ends were cut back, 5 bases at V and 0 bases at J, with 10 bases in the middle. The V gene's germline CDR1 is SQVTM and CDR2 ANQGSEA. The CDR3 loop spans 14 amino acids. The CDR3 reads CSVRDGTTNEKLFF. The CDR3 region has the DNA TGCAGCGTTCGGGACGGAACAACTAATGAAAAACTGTTTTTT. The full variable domain, rest sourced from reference TRBV29-1 and TRBJ1-4, is SAVISQKPSRDICQRGTSLTIQCQVDSQVTMMFWYRQQPGQSLTLIATANQGSEATYESGFVIDKFPISRPNLTFSTLTVSNMSPEDSSIYLCSVRDGTTNEKLFFGSGTQLSVL.

The chain employs TRBV5-6 and TRBJ1-2; D remains unclear. Germline lookup yields CDR1 SGHDT and CDR2 YYEEEE. The CDR3 consists of 15 residues. The V gene lost 5 bases and the J gene lost 5 bases, with 19 bases spanning the gap. The CDR3 here is CASSYLNQIQYGYTF. The CDR3 bases are TGTGCCAGCAGTTACCTTAATCAGATCCAATATGGCTACACCTTC.

The chain combines TRBV7-2 with TRBJ2-7; D ambiguous. Deletions cut 5 bases from V and 4 bases from J, with 9 bases between. The V gene's germline CDR1 is SGHTA and CDR2 FQGNSA. This CDR3 comprises 12 residues. CDR3 protein: CASSPDLYEQYF. The CDR3 DNA reads TGTGCCAGCAGCCCGGACCTATACGAGCAGTACTTC. The complete variable domain, with remaining parts taken from reference TRBV7-2 and TRBJ2-7, reads GAGVSQSPSNKVTEKGKDVELRCDPISGHTALYWYRQSLGQGLEFLIYFQGNSAPDKSGLPSDRFSAERTGGSVSTLTIQRTQQEDSAVYLCASSPDLYEQYFGPGTRLTVT.

This chain uses TRBV6-1 with TRBJ2-7; TRBD2 is a possible D gene (6 bases). Deletions cut 2 bases from V and 7 bases from J, with 18 bases between. Germline CDR1 and CDR2: MNHNS and SASEGT. This CDR3 is 15 amino acids long. The CDR3 sequence: CASSERSGGAGEQYF. CDR3 coding DNA: TGTGCCAGCAGTGAACGGAGCGGCGGGGCGGGGGAGCAGTACTTC.

V gene TRBV7-2 combines with J gene TRBJ2-2; D uncertain. Germline-derived CDR1 and CDR2 are SGHTA and FQGNSA. With 0 bases removed from V and 8 bases from J, the gap between germline ends came to 10 bases. This CDR3 is 14 amino acids long. The CDR3 protein is CASSLASSEGELFF. The CDR3, as DNA: TGTGCCAGCAGCTTAGCCTCCAGCGAGGGGGAGCTGTTTTTT.

The chain links TRBV7-2 to TRBJ2-1; weak D call: TRBD2 (7 bases). The length of the CDR3 is 16 residues. Germline V CDR1 and CDR2: SGHTA, FQGNSA. Trimming left V 2 bases short and J 7 bases short, with 18 bases between. CDR3 in amino acids: CASSLRGGVPENEQFF. As DNA, the CDR3 is TGTGCCAGCAGCTTAAGGGGGGGCGTTCCGGAAAATGAGCAGTTCTTC.

The chain uses TRBV2 and TRBJ2-7; 8 nucleotides agree with TRBD1. The germline V gene encodes CDR1 SNHLY and CDR2 FYNNEI. With V trimmed by 9 bases and J by 5 bases, 9 bases remained unmatched. The CDR3 runs 13 residues. The CDR3 spells CASAGGASDEQYF. DNA for the CDR3: TGTGCCAGTGCAGGGGGCGCTTCGGACGAGCAGTACTTC.

The CDR3 bases are TGTGCCAGTAGTCTCAGGACTCGATTTGCCACAGATACGCAGTATTTT. Its protein is CASSLRTRFATDTQYF. The J gene is TRBJ2-3, the V gene TRBV19; possible D gene TRBD2, 5 bases. Trimming shortened V by 5 bases and J by 2 bases, and 17 bases separated the two germline ends. CDR1 and CDR2 from the germline V gene are LNHDA and SQIVND (reference sequence). This CDR3 contains 16 residues.

The chain joins TRBV7-9 to TRBJ2-1; D gene uncertain. This CDR3 is 13 amino acids long. Germline values: CDR1 SEHNR, CDR2 FQNEAQ (reference sequence). The germline V and J ends were trimmed by 3 bases and 7 bases, with 10 bases remaining between them. The CDR3 DNA sequence: TGTGCCAGCAGCTTTCGCGGTCAGAATGAGCAGTTCTTC. Protein sequence: CASSFRGQNEQFF.

This sequence joins TRBV11-2 and TRBJ2-1, with TRBD1 as a possible D gene (5 bases). Trimming removed 4 bases at V and 5 bases at J, with 18 bases between. In germline, CDR1 is SGHAT, CDR2 FQNNGV. The CDR3 totals 16 residues. The CDR3 DNA sequence: TGTGCCAGCAGCTATGGAGACAGACTTCACGACAATGAGCAGTTCTTC. Translation: CASSYGDRLHDNEQFF.

The chain is built from TRBV6-1 and TRBJ1-1; 7 bases fit TRBD1. The CDR3 has 13 amino acids. Germline V lookup: CDR1 MNHNS, CDR2 SASEGT. Unmatched junction bases numbered 7, after V lost 7 bases and J lost 5 bases. In DNA, the CDR3 is TGTGCCAGCAAAGAACAGGGGAGGACTGAAGCTTTCTTT. Amino acid sequence: CASKEQGRTEAFF.

Of note for this clone: Additional DNA sequences in this sample encode the identical CDR3. V gene TRBV5-1 combines with J gene TRBJ2-3; no clear D. The CDR3 loop spans 13 amino acids. The ends were cut back, 0 bases at V and 6 bases at J, with 8 bases in the middle. Looked up from germline, CDR1 is SGHRS and CDR2 is YFSETQ. This chain's CDR3 is CASSLDLGDTQYF. In DNA form, the CDR3 reads TGCGCCAGCAGCTTGGATCTAGGGGATACGCAGTATTTT.

The chain carries TRBV5-4 and TRBJ2-5; possibly TRBD2 for D (5 bases). Germline V lookup: CDR1 SGHNT, CDR2 YYREEE (reference sequence). Trimming removed 5 bases at V and 4 bases at J, with 12 bases between. The CDR3 length is 13 residues. CDR3 sequence (DNA): TGTGCCAGCAGAGCGAGGGTTGCAGAGACCCAGTACTTC. Encoded protein: CASRARVAETQYF.

A single count supports this clone. The genes are TRBV9 and TRBJ2-3, with TRBD2 matching over 7 bases. The germline V gene has CDR1 SGDLS and CDR2 YYNGEE. This CDR3 has 18 amino acids. V was pared by 2 bases and J by 1 base, with 13 bases of the junction left unmatched. The CDR3 DNA sequence: TGTGCCAGCAGCGTCACCGCGGCGGGAGAGGTCCGCACAGATACGCAGTATTTT. Residues: CASSVTAAGEVRTDTQYF.

The chain uses TRBV28 and TRBJ2-1; 7 nucleotides match TRBD2. CDR3 length: 15 residues. Germline V gene data show CDR1 as MDHEN and CDR2 as SYDVKM. Germline trimming cut 3 bases from V and 6 bases from J; bases unmatched to any gene: 8. CDR3 DNA: TGTGCCAGCAGTTTGCGGACTAGAATCTTCAATGAGCAGTTCTTC. Protein sequence: CASSLRTRIFNEQFF.